Listed below are T cell receptor beta chains from one sample, sequenced in a study of blood T cell repertoires in COVID-19. The protocol was immunoSEQ multiplex PCR, while the TCRdb copy is restricted to in-frame clones and leaves out a portion. The sample lists a few hundred thousand clones, approximately 85% occurring once. The source material was peripheral blood. Receptor source: a human donor with COVID-19, enrolled during active disease. The donor label of this sample is uncertain. Each CDR3 is given with its conserved first and last residue.

j_call,v_call,cdr3_aa
TRBJ1-5,TRBV6-5,CASRPGLSSNQPQHF
TRBJ1-1,TRBV7-8,CASSSPYEDRGGTEAFF
TRBJ2-3,TRBV28,CASSRLDAGGRTDTQYF
TRBJ2-5,TRBV7-7,CASSLAGRQETQYF
TRBJ1-2,TRBV20-1,CSAPGNGGYTF
TRBJ1-5,TRBV19,CASSTQGADQPQHF
TRBJ2-2,TRBV11-3,CASSPGGGWSGELFF
TRBJ2-5,TRBV6-5,CASSYTGTAGETQYF
TRBJ2-1,TRBV5-1,CATSETAGKDEQFF
TRBJ1-1,TRBV11-2,CASSLVGGPNTEAFF
TRBJ1-6,TRBV5-1,CASSPRTAGDSPLHF
TRBJ2-7,TRBV5-8,CASSSPTGYPYEQYF
TRBJ1-1,TRBV11-3,CASSIRGTEAFF
TRBJ1-2,TRBV25-1,CASSDYLYGYTF
TRBJ2-2,TRBV29-1,CSVGGAGELFF
TRBJ2-6,TRBV7-2,CASSLGFSGSSGANVLTF
TRBJ1-2,TRBV7-2,CASSTSGHNYGYTF
TRBJ1-2,TRBV27,CASSSPGGNYGYTF
TRBJ1-6,TRBV7-3,CASSRWAGSPLHF
TRBJ2-7,TRBV18,CASSPRASVYEQYF
TRBJ2-1,TRBV7-2,CASSLEGTSGAYNEQFF
TRBJ1-1,TRBV30,CAWSSEGNTEAFF
TRBJ1-1,TRBV5-1,CASSLVTGTATEAFF
TRBJ2-1,TRBV7-3,CASSLEGGPYEQFF
TRBJ1-5,TRBV5-1,CASSWGTADQPQHF
TRBJ1-1,TRBV6-5,CASSYPGAGGGFF
TRBJ2-1,TRBV25-1,CASSATSGVQFF
TRBJ1-5,TRBV19,CASSTNQGAGQPQHF
TRBJ1-6,TRBV30,CAWSEGTGNNSPLHF
TRBJ1-1,TRBV5-1,CASSPRRGREGTEAFF
TRBJ1-5,TRBV21-1,CASSKTPGQERWANQPQHF
TRBJ2-7,TRBV7-6,CASSVAISYEQYF
TRBJ1-1,TRBV28,CASNKRGRGTEAFF
TRBJ2-3,TRBV10-3,CAISEQSSGNYSLYF
TRBJ2-3,TRBV18,CASSPPLATTDTQYF
TRBJ2-3,TRBV9,CASSAAGGLTDTQYF
TRBJ2-5,TRBV7-7,CASSLALGAWETQYF
TRBJ2-7,TRBV27,CASSQGGTGYEQYF
TRBJ2-3,TRBV9,CASSVESDTQYF
TRBJ2-7,TRBV30,CAWGSSGRPHEQYF
TRBJ1-1,TRBV30,CAWSSTGGSEAFF